This TCR beta chain came from a study of control samples from healthy donors and cancer patients. This CDR3 spans 13 amino acids. Per germline, CDR1 LNHDA and CDR2 SQIVND (reference sequence). Deletions cut 8 bases from V and 0 bases from J, with 11 bases between. Some clones are missing from TCRdb's copy, which holds only in-frame ones; the method was immunoSEQ multiplex PCR. The sample lists 100,000 to 150,000 clones; 92% were seen once. This receptor was identified in a woman between 45 and 60 years old in good health. The chain has TRBV19 and TRBJ2-7; D remains unclear. Sequenced material: blood. The CDR3 DNA follows: TGTGCCAGTTCGATAGCACCCTCCTACGAGCAGTACTTC. It codes for CASSIAPSYEQYF. Full variable domain (outside the CDR3, taken from reference TRBV19 and TRBJ2-7): DGGITQSPKYLFRKEGQNVTLSCEQNLNHDAMYWYRQDPGQGLRLIYYSQIVNDFQKGDIAEGYSVSREKKESFPLTVTSAQKNPTAFYLCASSIAPSYEQYFGPGTRLTVT.